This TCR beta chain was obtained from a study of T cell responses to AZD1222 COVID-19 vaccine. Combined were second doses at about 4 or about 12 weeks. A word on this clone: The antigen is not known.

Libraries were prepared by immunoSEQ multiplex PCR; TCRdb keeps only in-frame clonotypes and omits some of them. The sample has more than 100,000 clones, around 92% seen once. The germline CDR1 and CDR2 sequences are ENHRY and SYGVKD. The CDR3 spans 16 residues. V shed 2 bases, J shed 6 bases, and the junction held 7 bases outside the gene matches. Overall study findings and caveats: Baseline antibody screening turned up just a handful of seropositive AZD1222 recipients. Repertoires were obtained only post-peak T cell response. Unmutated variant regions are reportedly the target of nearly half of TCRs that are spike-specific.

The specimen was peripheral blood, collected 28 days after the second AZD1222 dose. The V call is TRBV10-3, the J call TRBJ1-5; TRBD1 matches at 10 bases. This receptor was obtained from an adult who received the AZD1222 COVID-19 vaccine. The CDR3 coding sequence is TGTGCCATCAGTGAGATGGACAGGGGGGGGATTCAGCCCCAGCATTTT. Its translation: CAISEMDRGGIQPQHF.